A selection of T cell receptor beta chains follows, all from one sample in a study of cytomegalovirus exposure and HLA in healthy donors. Sequencing used immunoSEQ multiplex PCR; TCRdb keeps in-frame clones, though not all of them. The table shows 150,000 or so clones, with roughly 73% occurring only once. The sequencing input was PBMCs. These receptors originate from a woman aged 18-29 years in good health and CMV-seronegative. The CDR3 runs from the conserved cysteine through the conserved F or W. The order of the fields is clone size, D gene, J gene, V gene, CDR3 protein, CDR3 DNA. D genes are given only for firm matches. Expanded clones are given a class, and other clones once, few, many or no size at all.

abundance: few; d_gene: -; j_gene: TRBJ2-2; v_gene: TRBV7-6; CDR3aa: CASSLVPSQRTGELFF; CDR3nt: TGTGCCAGCAGCTTAGTGCCTAGTCAGAGGACCGGGGAGCTGTTTTTT
abundance: -; d_gene: TRBD1; j_gene: TRBJ1-1; v_gene: TRBV10-3; CDR3aa: CAIRDRESPKEAFF; CDR3nt: TGTGCCATCAGAGACAGGGAGAGTCCTAAGGAAGCTTTCTTT
abundance: -; d_gene: -; j_gene: TRBJ2-2; v_gene: TRBV12-5; CDR3aa: CASGLVLDRNTGELFF; CDR3nt: TGTGCTAGTGGTTTGGTTCTGGACAGGAACACCGGGGAGCTGTTTTTT
abundance: -; d_gene: -; j_gene: TRBJ1-2; v_gene: TRBV7-2; CDR3aa: CASSPYREKDYGYTF; CDR3nt: TGTGCCAGCAGCCCGTACAGGGAAAAGGACTATGGCTACACCTTC
abundance: -; d_gene: TRBD2; j_gene: TRBJ2-3; v_gene: TRBV11-3; CDR3aa: CASSLLSGGADTQYF; CDR3nt: TGTGCCAGCAGCTTACTGAGCGGGGGAGCAGATACGCAGTATTTT
abundance: -; d_gene: TRBD1; j_gene: TRBJ2-2; v_gene: TRBV5-1; CDR3aa: CASSLGQAYANTGELFF; CDR3nt: TGCGCCAGCAGCTTAGGACAGGCCTACGCGAACACCGGGGAGCTGTTTTTT
abundance: few; d_gene: TRBD2; j_gene: TRBJ2-7; v_gene: TRBV6-6; CDR3aa: CASSYIRGGDPEQYF; CDR3nt: TGTGCCAGCAGTTACATCCGCGGGGGGGACCCCGAGCAGTACTTC
abundance: -; d_gene: -; j_gene: TRBJ2-3; v_gene: TRBV10-3; CDR3aa: CAISEQRKSTDTQYF; CDR3nt: TGTGCCATCAGTGAACAGCGGAAAAGCACAGATACGCAGTATTTT
abundance: -; d_gene: TRBD2; j_gene: TRBJ2-1; v_gene: TRBV2; CDR3aa: CASSLGLGIYNEQFF; CDR3nt: TGTGCCAGCAGCCTCGGACTAGGAATCTACAATGAGCAGTTCTTC
abundance: -; d_gene: -; j_gene: TRBJ1-6; v_gene: TRBV14; CDR3aa: CASRTYNSPLHF; CDR3nt: TGTGCCAGCAGGACTTATAATTCACCCCTCCACTTT
abundance: -; d_gene: -; j_gene: TRBJ2-1; v_gene: TRBV4-1; CDR3aa: CASSQGHGAGADNEQFF; CDR3nt: TGCGCCAGCAGCCAAGGACACGGGGCGGGGGCAGACAATGAGCAGTTCTTC
abundance: -; d_gene: -; j_gene: TRBJ1-3; v_gene: TRBV7-9; CDR3aa: CASSLSDRSSGNTIYF; CDR3nt: TGTGCCAGCAGCCTAAGCGACAGGAGCTCTGGAAACACCATATATTTT
abundance: -; d_gene: -; j_gene: TRBJ2-6; v_gene: TRBV18; CDR3aa: CASSPPSGNGANVLTF; CDR3nt: TGTGCCAGCTCACCACCATCAGGGAATGGGGCCAACGTCCTGACTTTC
abundance: -; d_gene: TRBD2; j_gene: TRBJ2-3; v_gene: TRBV7-2; CDR3aa: CASSLVPTSGTTKDTQYF; CDR3nt: TGTGCCAGCAGCTTAGTCCCCACTAGCGGGACGACAAAGGATACGCAGTATTTT
abundance: -; d_gene: -; j_gene: TRBJ1-2; v_gene: TRBV29-1; CDR3aa: CSVDLGADGYTF; CDR3nt: TGCAGCGTTGATCTGGGGGCGGATGGCTACACCTTC
abundance: -; d_gene: TRBD2; j_gene: TRBJ2-1; v_gene: TRBV5-1; CDR3aa: CASTLAGGYNEQFF; CDR3nt: TGCGCCAGCACTCTAGCGGGGGGGTACAATGAGCAGTTCTTC
abundance: -; d_gene: -; j_gene: TRBJ2-7; v_gene: TRBV6-5; CDR3aa: CASSYSKLPTYEQYF; CDR3nt: TGTGCCAGCAGTTACTCGAAACTTCCCACCTACGAGCAGTACTTC
abundance: -; d_gene: -; j_gene: TRBJ2-5; v_gene: TRBV27; CDR3aa: CASSSLTPRELMGRMQQETQYF; CDR3nt: TGTGCCAGCAGTTCCCTCACACCACGGGAGCTAATGGGACGGATGCAGCAAGAGACCCAGTACTTC
abundance: -; d_gene: TRBD2; j_gene: TRBJ2-2; v_gene: TRBV5-5; CDR3aa: CASSPRPSGSRLFF; CDR3nt: TGTGCCAGCAGCCCCAGGCCTAGCGGGAGCCGGCTGTTTTTT
abundance: -; d_gene: -; j_gene: TRBJ1-2; v_gene: TRBV7-2; CDR3aa: CASSHTWADTNYGYTF; CDR3nt: TGTGCCAGCAGCCACACCTGGGCAGACACTAACTATGGCTACACCTTC
abundance: -; d_gene: -; j_gene: TRBJ1-2; v_gene: TRBV27; CDR3aa: CASSPLRGSGYTF; CDR3nt: TGTGCCAGCAGTCCCCTCAGGGGCTCTGGCTACACCTTC
abundance: -; d_gene: TRBD2; j_gene: TRBJ2-7; v_gene: TRBV28; CDR3aa: CASSPGGGSSYEQYF; CDR3nt: TGTGCCAGCAGTCCCGGGGGAGGGAGCTCCTACGAGCAGTACTTC
abundance: -; d_gene: -; j_gene: TRBJ1-2; v_gene: TRBV19; CDR3aa: CATADGLSYGYTF; CDR3nt: TGTGCCACCGCCGATGGGCTTAGCTATGGCTACACCTTC
abundance: -; d_gene: -; j_gene: TRBJ1-1; v_gene: TRBV30; CDR3aa: CAWSVLMNTEAFF; CDR3nt: TGTGCCTGGAGTGTCCTAATGAACACTGAAGCTTTCTTT
abundance: -; d_gene: TRBD1; j_gene: TRBJ1-4; v_gene: TRBV30; CDR3aa: CAWSDFPGQGVGKLFF; CDR3nt: TGTGCCTGGAGTGATTTTCCGGGACAGGGCGTCGGAAAACTGTTTTTT
abundance: -; d_gene: -; j_gene: TRBJ1-2; v_gene: TRBV11-3; CDR3aa: CASSLLTAGNYGYTF; CDR3nt: TGTGCCAGCAGCTTATTAACGGCCGGGAACTATGGCTACACCTTC
abundance: -; d_gene: TRBD1; j_gene: TRBJ1-5; v_gene: TRBV6-6; CDR3aa: CASSQQGARNQPQHF; CDR3nt: TGTGCCAGCAGTCAACAGGGGGCCCGAAATCAGCCCCAGCATTTT
abundance: few; d_gene: -; j_gene: TRBJ1-1; v_gene: TRBV28; CDR3aa: CASSLFSGDTEAFF; CDR3nt: TGTGCCAGCAGTTTATTTTCGGGGGACACTGAAGCTTTCTTT